This T cell receptor (beta chain) came from a study of T cell changes during pregnancy in multiple sclerosis. This table comes from immunoSEQ multiplex PCR, and its TCRdb copy is limited to in-frame clones, with some not included. The repertoire holds 35,000 to 50,000 clones, with approximately 90% as singletons. Per germline, CDR1 SGHNT and CDR2 YYREEE (reference sequence). This CDR3 is built from 12 residues. Trimming cost V 3 bases and J 4 bases, with 6 bases left between them. The V call is TRBV5-4, the J call TRBJ2-3; D not certain. Source material: PBMCs (not recorded whether the cells were cultured). The sequence derives from a female donor with multiple sclerosis, enrolled in a pregnancy study. The CDR3 DNA follows: TGTGCCAGCAGCTCCTGGTCAGATACGCAGTATTTT. Its protein is CASSSWSDTQYF.